The T cell receptor beta chain under discussion was sequenced for a study of T cell repertoires in ileal Crohn's disease. Overall study: At surgery, less than 45% of patients smoked, with median disease duration approximately 8 years.

Profiling relied on immunoSEQ multiplex PCR, and the TCRdb table lists in-frame clones only, not all of them. The table lists around 4,400 clones, about 82% of them singletons. The V and J ends lost 6 bases and 2 bases, in that order; junction bases with no gene match: 7. The CDR3 contains 14 residues. Germline V gene data show CDR1 as MNHEY and CDR2 as SVGAGI. V and J are TRBV6-5 and TRBJ2-7, with 7 bases that match TRBD1. Sequenced material: ileal tissue. This sequence originates from an adult with Crohn's disease. CDR3 protein: CASRGTASAYEQYF. The DNA of the CDR3 is TGTGCCAGCAGGGGGACAGCTTCCGCCTACGAGCAGTACTTC.